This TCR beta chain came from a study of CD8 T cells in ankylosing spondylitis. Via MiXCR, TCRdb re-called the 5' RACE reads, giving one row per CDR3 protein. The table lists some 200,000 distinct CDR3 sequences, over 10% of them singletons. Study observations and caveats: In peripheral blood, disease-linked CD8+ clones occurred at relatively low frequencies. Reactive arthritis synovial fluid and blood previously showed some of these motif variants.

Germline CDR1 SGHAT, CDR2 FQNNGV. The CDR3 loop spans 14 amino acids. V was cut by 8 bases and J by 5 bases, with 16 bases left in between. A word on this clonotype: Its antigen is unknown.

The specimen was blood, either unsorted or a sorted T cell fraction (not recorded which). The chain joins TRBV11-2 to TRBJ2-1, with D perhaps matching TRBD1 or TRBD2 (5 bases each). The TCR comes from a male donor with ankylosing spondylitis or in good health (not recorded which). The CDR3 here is CASSAEGLHNEQFF. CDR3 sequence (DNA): TGTGCCAGCTCTGCTGAGGGGCTGCACAATGAGCAGTTCTTC.